A selection of T cell receptor beta chains follows, all from one sample in a study of T cells in Graves' hyperthyroidism and ophthalmopathy. TCRdb analysed the multiplex PCR reads with MiXCR anew, one entry per CDR3 protein. The data contain about 840,000 distinct CDR3 sequences, 38% of them singletons. The sequencing input was blood. The receptors here all came from a man younger than 30 with Graves' hyperthyroidism. The CDR3 runs from the conserved cysteine through the conserved F or W. D genes are given only for firm matches. Clone size is given for some rows only: seen once, a few or many times, or a class if the clone is expanded.

j_gene | abundance | v_gene | d_gene | CDR3nt | CDR3aa
TRBJ1-5 | . | TRBV2 | TRBD1 | TGTGCCAGCAGTGGGACAGGGGGAGGGGGCAATCAGCCCCAGCATTTT | CASSGTGGGGNQPQHF
TRBJ2-7 | many | TRBV7-9 | . | TGTGCCAGCAGCCGCAACTGGGACGAGCAGTACTTC | CASSRNWDEQYF
TRBJ1-1 | . | TRBV12-3/TRBV12-4 | . | TGTGCCAGCGCCGAGAGGGGGGGGGCATGGACTGAAGCTTTCTTT | CASAERGGAWTEAFF
TRBJ1-6 | many | TRBV2 | . | TGTGCCAGCAGTGAAGCCACCTCCTCTAATTCACCCCTCCACTTT | CASSEATSSNSPLHF
TRBJ1-2 | few | TRBV6-5 | . | TGTGCCAGCAGTTACCTCCAGGGACGGCATGGCTACACCTTC | CASSYLQGRHGYTF
TRBJ2-5 | . | TRBV5-1 | . | TGCGCCAGCAGCTTGGAACAGACTGAGACCCAGTACTTC | CASSLEQTETQYF
TRBJ1-5 | . | TRBV10-3 | TRBD1 | TGTGCCAGCAGGAAGACAGGGGTCGGCAATCAGCCCCAGCATTTT | CASRKTGVGNQPQHF
TRBJ2-7 | . | TRBV19 | TRBD1 | TGTGCCAGTAGCTTCCAGGGGGACTCCTACGAGCAGTACTTC | CASSFQGDSYEQYF
TRBJ2-5 | . | TRBV5-1 | TRBD2 | TGCGCCAGCAAAATGGGAGGGCAAGAGACCCAGTACTTC | CASKMGGQETQYF
TRBJ1-2 | many | TRBV20-1 | . | TGCAGTGCTAGGAGGGACACCGGAAACTATGGCTACACCTTC | CSARRDTGNYGYTF
TRBJ1-4 | . | TRBV2 | . | TGTGCCAGCAGTGAGGACTTTCCCATCGAGGGAAAACTGTTTTTT | CASSEDFPIEGKLFF
TRBJ1-2 | few | TRBV20-1 | . | TGCAGTGCCCCGAAAAAAACGGGGTATGGCTACACCTTC | CSAPKKTGYGYTF
TRBJ2-5 | . | TRBV7-8 | . | TGTGCCAGCAGCTTGATGGCAGGGAGGGAGACCCAGTACTTC | CASSLMAGRETQYF
TRBJ2-2 | . | TRBV7-9 | . | TGTGCCAGCAGCGATGTGGGTCGGGGAGGCGCCGGGGAGCTGTTTTTT | CASSDVGRGGAGELFF
TRBJ1-4 | . | TRBV7-2 | . | TGTGCCAGCAGCTTGGAGTCAGGGGCAACTAATGAAAAACTGTTTTTT | CASSLESGATNEKLFF
TRBJ1-5 | many | TRBV6-6 | TRBD1 | TGTGCCAGCGGACAGGGAGGTCAGCCCCAGCATTTT | CASGQGGQPQHF
TRBJ2-1 | once | TRBV29-1 | . | TGCAGCTCAACGAGACAGCGGAACGATGAGCAGTTCTTC | CSSTRQRNDEQFF
TRBJ1-3 | . | TRBV20-1 | . | TGCAGTGCTAGGCAGAGAGCCTCTGGAAACACCATATATTTT | CSARQRASGNTIYF
TRBJ2-5 | . | TRBV25-1 | TRBD2 | TGTGCCAGCAGTTCGAGCCCCTTAGCGGGGGGGCCTCTCCTAGAGACCCAGTACTTC | CASSSSPLAGGPLLETQYF
TRBJ2-5 | . | TRBV5-1 | . | TGTGCCAGCAGCTTAACAGGGAGAGGCCTTGAGACCCAGTACTTC | CASSLTGRGLETQYF
TRBJ1-6 | . | TRBV4-3 | TRBD1 | TGCGCCAGCAGCCAAGAAATGCAGGGGGCCTCCTATAATTCGCCCCTCCACTTT | CASSQEMQGASYNSPLHF
TRBJ1-2 | many | TRBV20-1 | TRBD1 | TGCAGTGCTAGACCTCAACTACAGGGGTCGGATGGCTACACCTTC | CSARPQLQGSDGYTF
TRBJ2-7 | few | TRBV5-1 | . | TGCGCCAGCAGCTTCCCGGACCTAACGGTACCCGAGCAGTACTTC | CASSFPDLTVPEQYF
TRBJ2-7 | few | TRBV9 | TRBD2 | TGTGCCAGCAGCGCGTCTTCTAGCGGTAGTGCCTACGAGCAGTACTTC | CASSASSSGSAYEQYF
TRBJ2-7 | . | TRBV12-3/TRBV12-4 | . | TGTGCCAGCAGGGCTTCTGGGACCCCAGACGAGCAGTACTTC | CASRASGTPDEQYF
TRBJ2-7 | many | TRBV13 | . | TGTGCCAGCAGCTCACAGGGTGGTGCCTACGAGCAGTACTTC | CASSSQGGAYEQYF
TRBJ1-1 | many | TRBV7-2 | TRBD1 | TGTGCCAGCAGCTTCCGACAGGGTGGGACTGAAGCTTTCTTT | CASSFRQGGTEAFF
TRBJ1-5 | few | TRBV2 | . | TGTGCCAGCAGCCGCGAGGGGGTGGGCAATCAGCCCCAGCATTTT | CASSREGVGNQPQHF
TRBJ1-1 | few | TRBV10-3 | TRBD1 | TGTGCCATCAGCCGGACAGGGGAAAATACTGAAGCTTTCTTT | CAISRTGENTEAFF
TRBJ2-5 | many | TRBV29-1 | . | TGCAGCGTTCAACGGGAGCTGCGAGAGACCCAGTACTTC | CSVQRELRETQYF
TRBJ1-2 | few | TRBV10-3 | . | TGTGCCAGCAGTGATCCCGGGGGGGGCGATGGCTACACCTTC | CASSDPGGGDGYTF
TRBJ2-5 | few | TRBV20-1 | TRBD1 | TGCAGTGCCAGAGGGACAGGGATGAGGAAGACCCAGTACTTC | CSARGTGMRKTQYF
TRBJ1-6 | . | TRBV25-1 | TRBD1 | TGTGCTAGGGGACAGGGCCGGGTTAATTCACCCCTCCACTTT | CARGQGRVNSPLHF
TRBJ1-6 | . | TRBV9 | . | TGTGCCAGCAGTACAACACCGAATTCACCCCTCCACTTT | CASSTTPNSPLHF
TRBJ1-2 | . | TRBV7-9 | . | TGTGCCACCAGCAGCTCTAACGGGGATGGCTACACCTTC | CATSSSNGDGYTF
TRBJ2-2 | . | TRBV15 | TRBD1 | TGTGCCACCAGCAGAGAGTGGGGACAGGGGAAGACCGGGGAGCTGTTTTTT | CATSREWGQGKTGELFF
TRBJ1-2 | . | TRBV5-1 | TRBD1 | TGCGCCAGCAGCCAGGGACAGGGATACTATGGCTACACCTTC | CASSQGQGYYGYTF
TRBJ1-1 | . | TRBV24-1 | TRBD1 | TGTGCCACCAGTGAATCACAGGGGGAAGCTTTCTTT | CATSESQGEAFF
TRBJ2-2 | . | TRBV20-1 | TRBD1 | TGCAGTGCGATCAGGGGGCGAGACGGGGAGCTGTTTTTT | CSAIRGRDGELFF
TRBJ2-5 | once | TRBV2 | TRBD1 | TGTGCCAGCAGTGCCACCGGGACAGGGGCGGGGGAGACCCAGTACTTC | CASSATGTGAGETQYF
TRBJ2-7 | many | TRBV9 | . | TGTGCCAGCAGCGTAGAGGGTACCTACGAGCAGTACTTC | CASSVEGTYEQYF
TRBJ1-2 | . | TRBV2 | . | TGTGCCAGCGGGGGACTAGCGGACAACACCGGGGGCTACACCTTC | CASGGLADNTGGYTF
TRBJ1-4 | . | TRBV4-2 | . | TGTGCCAGCAGCCAAACATCCTCGGAGACAGGAATCGAAAAACTGTTTTTT | CASSQTSSETGIEKLFF
TRBJ2-7 | . | TRBV18 | TRBD1 | TGTGCCAGCCGTCAGTACGGACAGGGGGCCTACGAGCAGTACTTC | CASRQYGQGAYEQYF
TRBJ2-2 | few | TRBV19 | TRBD2 | TGTGCCAGTAGTGAGCCTAGCGGGGCGAACACCGGGGAGCTGTTTTTT | CASSEPSGANTGELFF
TRBJ2-7 | many | TRBV5-1 | . | TGCGCCAGCAGCTTTTTGGGACTGGACGAGCAGTACTTC | CASSFLGLDEQYF
TRBJ2-2 | . | TRBV20-1 | TRBD2 | TGCAGTTCTAGCGGGAGGGAAAGCACCGGGGAGCTGTTTTTT | CSSSGRESTGELFF
TRBJ1-5 | . | TRBV6-1 | TRBD1 | TGTGCCAGCAGTGAAGAGGACAGGGTAGGAGGTCAGCCCCAGCATTTT | CASSEEDRVGGQPQHF
TRBJ1-1 | many | TRBV13 | . | TGTGCCAGCACAGGGGAGACTGAAGCTTTCTTT | CASTGETEAFF
TRBJ2-7 | many | TRBV10-3 | TRBD1 | TGTGCCATCAGGGGGACAGGCCTCTACGAGCAGTACTTC | CAIRGTGLYEQYF
TRBJ2-7 | . | TRBV5-1 | . | TGTGCCAGCAGCTTGGTCATCCAGGGGGGATACGAGCAGTACTTC | CASSLVIQGGYEQYF
TRBJ1-1 | many | TRBV29-1 | . | TGCAGCTCCTCGGAAGGGGTCGGGTCGAACACTGAAGCTTTCTTT | CSSSEGVGSNTEAFF
TRBJ1-4 | . | TRBV29-1 | TRBD1 | TGCAGCGCGGGACAGCGACCTAATGAAAAACTGTTTTTT | CSAGQRPNEKLFF
TRBJ2-5 | . | TRBV7-9 | . | TGTGTCAGCAGCTTGGGGGCAGAAGAGACCCAGTACTTC | CVSSLGAEETQYF
TRBJ2-5 | few | TRBV7-2 | . | TGTGCCAGCAGCTCCTATCCCCGGGGGACCCAGTACTTC | CASSSYPRGTQYF